Reported below is one T cell receptor (beta chain). Its antigen has not been determined. The CDR3 contains 16 residues, cysteine and phenylalanine counted. The DNA is not on file. Looking up the germline V gene yields CDR1 MNHNS and CDR2 SASEGT. Five KLR/GPR56-defined CD4+ populations were enriched by fluorescence-activated cell sorting before TCRbeta sequencing. To test a linear memory differentiation pathway, TCRbeta repertoires were sequenced from five CD4+ T-cell subsets defined by expression of KLRB1, KLRG1, GPR56 and KLRF1. TCR-sequenced cells came from peripheral blood of healthy control individuals, reported as five donors in the TCRbeta analysis figure. Heparinized peripheral blood was collected and all samples were processed within one hour of retrieval. Blood was diluted 1:2 in PBS, and peripheral blood mononuclear cells were then isolated from the diluted blood at room temperature by Biocoll density gradient centrifugation. Before flow sorting, CD4+ T cells were magnetically enriched from freshly isolated PBMCs using anti-CD4 MicroBeads. A BD FACSAria II was used to sort CD4+ T cells enriched from PBMCs of healthy donors according to marker expression. Surface staining used anti-KLRB1 clone 191B8, anti-KLRF1 clone 4A4.D10 and anti-KLRG1 clone REA261 antibodies from Miltenyi Biotec.

The data originate from a study of GPR56 and killer-like receptors on CD4 memory cells (dated by TCRdb to the late 2010s). Concerning the study at large: The study proposed that the stepwise gain of KLRB1, KLRG1, GPR56 and finally KLRF1 marks human CD4+ memory T-cell differentiation and cytokine production potential. The study described its healthy blood donors as age-matched to the liver disease patients, who had a median age of approximately 67 years. Summary of the overall study and its limitations: The clones that dominated late populations 4 and 5 were also present in early populations 1 and 2, and the authors interpreted this finding as evidence for linear differentiation. Clonal frequency was low in the marker-negative population and rose progressively along the proposed pathway, while TCRbeta diversity fell correspondingly. Rather than full repertoires, only the 100 most expanded clones per population were included in the diversity and similarity analyses. TCR repertoire overlap was especially strong between late populations 4 and 5, and population 3 also partly overlapped.

Instrument used: Illumina HiSeq 2500. The recombined TCRbeta locus was amplified by a previously published PCR protocol to build sequencing libraries. The study's own analysis went as follows. Reads whose average quality score was below 30 were removed, and the reads that remained were processed with IMSEQ. Each clonotype was defined by the combination of Vbeta gene, Jbeta gene and CDR3 amino acid sequence. To quantify how much the repertoires of different populations overlapped, the Morisita-Horn index was computed on the top 100 expanded clones. Clonal diversity was assessed with Rényi diversity profiles calculated on the top 100 expanded clones. The reads, reprocessed by TCRdb, yield one row per CDR3 protein sequence and no DNA. The authors' filters were not applied to this entry. The record for this sample contains fewer than 2,500 distinct CDR3 sequences. More than 4% of the sample is in the top ten clones.

The sequence joins TRBV6-1 to TRBJ2-5; without DNA, the TCRdb call of TRBD2 cannot be checked. The sample consisted of memory CD4+ T cells from blood. This TCR was recovered from a human donor in good health. The CDR3 here reads CASSFGTSGGQETQYF.